The rows below give T cell receptor beta chains drawn from one sample of a study of CXCR3-negative and CXCR3-positive naive CD8 T cells. For each CDR3 protein, TCRdb gives one entry from its re-call of the 5' RACE reads, without DNA. This sample's table reports under 85,000 distinct CDR3 sequences. Sequencing input: naive CXCR3- CD8+ T cells from blood. The origin of the receptors is a human donor in good health. Some clones in this sample may be carry-over from other donors' samples. Each CDR3 is given with its conserved first and last residue.

J,V,CDR3
TRBJ2-7,TRBV4-3,CASSQVEIAGGRTYEQYF
TRBJ2-7,TRBV7-9,CASSQAAGEVNEQYF
TRBJ1-4,TRBV15,CATIPGVATNEKLFF
TRBJ2-2,TRBV6-6,CASSYSMGLDVKNTGELFF
TRBJ1-2,TRBV7-2,CASSLELSSGYTF
TRBJ1-2,TRBV9,CASSIRDRVVDGYTF
TRBJ2-2,TRBV28,CASSFLVTGELFF
TRBJ2-2,TRBV10-3,CAISEGPGLASGELFF
TRBJ2-2,TRBV4-1,CASSKTGQGFSGELFF
TRBJ2-1,TRBV4-1,CASSQLAGLAVHEQFF
TRBJ2-5,TRBV7-6,CASSLGPQETQYF
TRBJ2-5,TRBV6-5,CASSETSSETQYF
TRBJ2-1,TRBV7-2,CASSQYGARNEQFF
TRBJ2-1,TRBV29-1,CSVEDRQGPYNEQFF
TRBJ1-2,TRBV2,CASRGTGGPYGYTF
TRBJ2-7,TRBV27,CASSLQGLWDEQYF
TRBJ2-7,TRBV5-6,CASSSGQFDEQYF
TRBJ2-7,TRBV7-6,CASSPGRSRIYEQYF
TRBJ2-1,TRBV23-1,CASSRDLWGSYNEQFF
TRBJ1-1,TRBV7-9,CASSLLGISEAFF
TRBJ1-1,TRBV14,CASSQGRPGGTDTEAFF
TRBJ1-5,TRBV6-6,CASSYSTRGDQPQHF
TRBJ2-2,TRBV4-1,CASSQGGFPGELFF
TRBJ2-3,TRBV20-1,CSARPGLSRRGDTQYF
TRBJ2-7,TRBV4-3,CASSPYSYYEQYF
TRBJ1-5,TRBV28,CASSFGGNQPQHF
TRBJ1-5,TRBV11-2,CASSPNLGPNQPQHF
TRBJ2-7,TRBV4-1,CASRGLTYEQYF
TRBJ1-6,TRBV2,CASSEGGTGLSPLHF
TRBJ2-7,TRBV29-1,CSVEGYEGQGLSYEQYF
TRBJ2-1,TRBV29-1,CSVEGQGSYNEQFF
TRBJ1-2,TRBV6-5,CASSAGVNYGYTF
TRBJ2-1,TRBV7-9,CASSDVLVNEQFF